This note documents a single T cell receptor (beta chain) sequence. The data belong to a study of regulatory T cells in long-lasting Graves disease. HTBI primers from iRepertoire and Arm-PCR of CDR3 regions yielded the TCR beta libraries. TCRdb fed the multiplex PCR reads into MiXCR, producing one record per CDR3 protein. The sample has roughly 350,000 distinct CDR3 sequences, approximately 15% seen once. As to time point: newly diagnosed GD, antithyroid drugs for less than 3 months. TCR sequences were obtained from RNA taken from PBMCs. All patients originated from an endocrinology department located in Xi'an, China. The same sample was also used in a study of T cells in Graves' hyperthyroidism and ophthalmopathy. As that report states: Primed by the HTBI set, a first-round RT-PCR was run on the TCR CDR3.

The sequencing used peripheral blood mononuclear cells (PBMCs), collected at new diagnosis, from a patient treated with antithyroid drugs. The clonotype originates from a man aged 40-50 years with Graves disease.

DNA of the CDR3: TGTGCCAGCAGCTTAGTAGTACCAGCGGGGGGAGAGACCCAGTACTTC. Translation gives CASSLVVPAGGETQYF. The rearrangement uses TRBV7-2 and TRBJ2-5; TRBD2 agrees at 9 bases. The CDR3 sequence is 16 residues long. Germline CDR1 and CDR2: SGHTA and FQGNSA. With V trimmed by 1 base and J by 4 bases, 7 bases remained unmatched.